This T cell receptor (beta chain) was found in a study of blood T cell repertoires in COVID-19. Sequenced by immunoSEQ multiplex PCR; TCRdb stores in-frame clones only, minus some. The sample consists of approximately 160,000 clones, over 80% of them appearing once. The V end was cut by 6 bases, the J end by 4 bases, with 8 bases between. CDR3 length: 12 residues. The sequencing input was PBMCs or T cells enriched from blood (not recorded which). The sequence was collected from a woman between 50 and 59 years old who had recovered from COVID-19. The chain is built from TRBV12-3 or TRBV12-4 and TRBJ2-3; D remains ambiguous. CDR3 sequence (DNA): TGTGCCAGCAGCCCTCAGTCAGATACGCAGTATTTT. It encodes CASSPQSDTQYF.